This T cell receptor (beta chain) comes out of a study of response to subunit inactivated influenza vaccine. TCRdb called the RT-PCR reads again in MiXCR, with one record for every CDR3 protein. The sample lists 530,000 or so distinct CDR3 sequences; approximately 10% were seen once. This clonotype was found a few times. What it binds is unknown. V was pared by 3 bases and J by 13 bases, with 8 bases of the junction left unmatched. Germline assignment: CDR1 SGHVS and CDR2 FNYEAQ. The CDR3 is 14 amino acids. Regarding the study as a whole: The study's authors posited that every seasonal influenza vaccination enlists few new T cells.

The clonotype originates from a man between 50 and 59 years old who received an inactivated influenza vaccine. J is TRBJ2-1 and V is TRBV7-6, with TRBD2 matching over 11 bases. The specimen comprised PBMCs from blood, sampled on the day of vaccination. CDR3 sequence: CASSFSGRGFEQFF. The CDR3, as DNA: TGTGCCAGCAGCTTTAGCGGGAGGGGTTTCGAACAGTTCTTC. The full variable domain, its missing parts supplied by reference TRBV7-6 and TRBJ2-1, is GAGVSQSPRYKVTKRGQDVALRCDPISGHVSLYWYRQALGQGPEFLTYFNYEAQQDKSGLPNDRFSAERPEGSISTLTIQRTEQRDSAMYRCASSFSGRGFEQFFGPGTRLTVL.